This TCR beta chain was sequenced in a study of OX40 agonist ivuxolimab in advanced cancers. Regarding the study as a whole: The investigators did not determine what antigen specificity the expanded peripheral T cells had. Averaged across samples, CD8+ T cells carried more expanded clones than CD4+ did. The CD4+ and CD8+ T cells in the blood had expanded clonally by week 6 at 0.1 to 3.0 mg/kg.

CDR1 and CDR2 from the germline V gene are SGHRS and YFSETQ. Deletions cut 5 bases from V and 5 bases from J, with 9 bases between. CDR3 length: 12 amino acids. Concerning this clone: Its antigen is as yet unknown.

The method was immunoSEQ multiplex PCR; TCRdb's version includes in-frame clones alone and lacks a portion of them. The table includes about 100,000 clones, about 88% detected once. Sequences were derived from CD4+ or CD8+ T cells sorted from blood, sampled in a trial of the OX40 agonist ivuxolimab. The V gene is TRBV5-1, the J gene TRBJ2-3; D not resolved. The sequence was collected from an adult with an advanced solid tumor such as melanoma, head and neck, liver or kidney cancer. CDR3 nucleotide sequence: TGCGCCAGCAGTCTTCCCGGAGATACGCAGTATTTT. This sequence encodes CASSLPGDTQYF.